One T cell receptor beta chain is described in this entry. Its antigen specificity is not known. The cohort was made up of several hundred healthy bone marrow donors. All cohort members were sampled while nominally healthy, although unrecorded immune exposures were likely present. The donor was CMV seropositive and belonged to the group of 250 to 300 seropositive cohort members. Every donor gave a peripheral blood sample, and the peripheral blood mononuclear cells from that sample were used for TCR beta sequencing. Genomic DNA was extracted from the blood cell samples with the Qiagen DNeasy Blood Extraction Kit. The data belong to a study of cytomegalovirus exposure and HLA in healthy donors (dated by TCRdb to 2016 to 2017). Context from the whole study: An earlier analysis of some 550 of the donors reported approximately 290 Gb of sequence data and 100 million to 140 million unique TCR beta sequences from 150 million to 200 million T cells. Among several hundred genotyped donors of the cohort, an average of approximately 220,000 unique TCR beta nucleotide sequences was sequenced per donor, of which approximately 18% were non-productive. All discovery cohort repertoires had been generated using a single sequencing platform. The study aimed to test whether signatures of past pathogen exposure could be identified by cataloging public T cell receptors. Rather than drawing on any new phenotypic data, the later analysis identified candidate immune exposures from TCR beta sequences and the way those sequences occurred across donors. The study combined high-throughput TCR immunosequencing, statistical association of individual TCRs with disease status, and machine learning to predict cytomegalovirus infection status. Both class I and class II loci were covered by HLA typing, at four-digit resolution. In a later genetic analysis, genome-wide SNP genotypes for about three fifths of the 666 donors were used, and that subset was treated as a discovery cohort. About 330 gigabases of sequencing data and approximately 91 million unique TCR sequences made up an early release that covered approximately 700 HLA-typed donors. A later analysis re-analyzed previously published TCR beta repertoires from several hundred donors and added high-resolution HLA genotyping to study TCR occurrence patterns. Because of strong linkage in the cohort, roughly five DR-DQ haplotypes were treated as single units for association and clustering. The study profiled the T cell repertoires of under 850 subjects by immunosequencing and related them to cytomegalovirus serostatus. A separate validation cohort of some 130 different subjects was used in addition to the approximately 640-subject first cohort. Donor age, sex, ethnicity and CMV serostatus were compiled together with the repertoire data. Of the roughly 400 genotyped donors, over 70% fell in the genetic ancestry cluster associated with self-reported Caucasian donors. Typing coverage differed by locus: A, B, C, DRB1 and DQB1 were typed in about 629-640 donors, DQA1 in about 500, DPA1 in some 600, and DPB1 in just under 490. An earlier analysis of a few hundred of the donors applied high-throughput TCR beta sequencing to assess whether each TCR beta V gene segment acted as functional or pseudogenic. The paper's findings and limits, for the study overall: An association between a missense DCLRE1C variant and V-gene and J-gene trimming of TCR beta chains was found in a later genetic analysis and replicated in an independent cohort. In a later analysis, TCR association rates were found to vary across HLA loci, with the most associated TCRs seen for DRB1 alleles and the fewest for HLA-C alleles. Immune exposure information for the cohort was limited to CMV serostatus. In a later analysis, HLA-associated TCR beta chains showed more clonal expansion and lower generation probabilities than non-associated chains that were equally common. Sequencing depth was assumed to be roughly uniform across donors in the presence/absence analyses, though that assumption may not hold. A total of fewer than 200 TCR beta chains were listed by the study as associated with cytomegalovirus. A cluster of highly shared sequence variants was judged likely to represent a technical artifact of the sequencing pipeline. Most TCR sequences were seen in very few donors, while some public TCRs were found in many individuals. A later analysis associated about 16,000 TCR beta sequences with specific HLA alleles at a false discovery rate of 0.05. Several of the top co-occurrence clusters appeared to be linked to parvovirus B19, influenza, CMV and Epstein-Barr virus, according to a later analysis. Because HLA typing was missing for some donors at each locus, association tests included only the typed subset. Roughly 17 rarely observed V segments, including chromosome 9 orphons, were excluded from the earlier analysis of approximately 500 of the donors because counts were too low. In a later analysis, most CMV-associated TCR beta chains were found to appear HLA-restricted, with HLA associations seemingly driven largely by CMV exposure. Three of the identified cytomegalovirus-associated TCR beta chains were confirmed in vitro to be specific for cytomegalovirus antigens. In this cohort, only TCR beta chains were sequenced, and detectable features were limited by the absence of alpha or paired-chain data. When HLA alleles, especially DR and DQ, strongly co-occurred, TCR associations were difficult to assign to individual alleles. In a later genetic analysis, fewer N-insertions in productive TCRs were reported among donors in an Asian-associated ancestry cluster than the roughly 710-donor mean. Linkage disequilibrium might explain the correlated functional status among segregating V segments, but an unknown experimental factor could not be ruled out. A further reported finding was that TCR beta sequences accurately predicted the HLA-A and HLA-B alleles for most subjects in the first cohort. In an earlier analysis of some 500 of the donors, most TCR beta V segments appeared in productive rearrangements about 90% or about 30% of the time, broadly matching IMGT annotations. Because the 87-base-pair reads could not distinguish some IMGT-functional V segments, including TRBV6-2 and TRBV6-3, those segments were excluded. The classifier was reported to diagnose cytomegalovirus status with high specificity and sensitivity in both the original and validation cohorts. The authors suggested that the approach could potentially be extended to other disease states and immunological phenotypes.

Reading the germline V gene gives CDR1 SNHLY and CDR2 FYNNEI. The CDR3 runs 14 residues from the cysteine to the phenylalanine. Of the read, only the CDR3 DNA is kept; its 42 bases are in frame from base 1. V lost 8 bases and J lost 6 bases, and the count of bases not matched to a germline gene is 10. Libraries were prepared through the immunoSEQ multiplex PCR assay. A mixture of 60 forward primers for TCR Vbeta segments and 13 reverse primers for TCR Jbeta segments was used in the multiplex PCR. Amplification of the CDR3 region of rearranged TCR beta genes was performed with a multiplex PCR assay on genomic DNA. The Illumina HiSeq System was used to sequence the amplified TCR beta libraries as 87-base-pair reads. In the original analysis: A later analysis counted about 80 million unique TCR beta chains across the approximately 700 repertoires, and some 11 million of these chains were shared by at least two donors. Raw reads were error-corrected and collapsed into unique sequences with a nearest-neighbor algorithm that merged closely related sequences to remove PCR and sequencing errors. CDR3 sequences were aligned to IMGT reference sequences to assign V, D and J gene segments. For a sequence to be retained, a match of at least six nucleotides was required to both a V gene segment and a J gene segment. A rearrangement counted as productive if the CDR3 had no stop codons and remained in frame with V and J, and every other rearrangement counted as non-productive. CDR3 was defined according to IMGT convention as the region running from the second conserved V-encoded cysteine to the conserved J-encoded phenylalanine. Sequences without an unambiguous match to a single V gene segment were excluded from the earlier analysis of 500 to 700 of the donors. In an earlier analysis of several hundred of the donors, V segments were called functional above 56.7% productive rearrangements and were called segregating when the between-donor standard deviation exceeded 5%. A statistical classification framework was built for diagnosing cytomegalovirus status from the catalog of TCR beta chain sequences. V and J gene assignment, in a later analysis, came from comparing TCR nucleotide sequences with IMGT/GENE-DB human TR gene sequences. A later analysis assigned CDR3 sequences and most-parsimonious VDJ recombination scenarios with the TCRdist pipeline. A later analysis defined each TCR beta chain by its CDR3 amino acid sequence plus V-gene family, and excluded reads lacking a unique V-gene family. A later analysis removed 550 to 650 highly shared, low-generation-probability nucleotide sequences to deal with suspected cross-contamination and a sequencing artifact. In a later analysis, a clonal expansion index for each public chain was calculated from normalized within-repertoire ranks of inferred template counts. A later analysis computed generation probabilities with a VDJ recombination model fitted to out-of-frame rearrangements, and checked the results against IGoR. A later analysis scored TCR-TCR, TCR-HLA and TCR-CMV co-occurrence with hypergeometric tests, applying a repertoire-size bias correction to TCR pairs. To estimate false discovery rates, a later analysis permuted the HLA or CMV assignments 20 times. In a later analysis, co-occurring TCRs were grouped using DBSCAN, and TCRdist sequence similarity was added for clustering within HLA-allele-positive subsets. For co-occurrence clustering, repertoires with fewer than 30,000 or more than 120,000 public chains were excluded, along with a handful of repertoires with anomalous nucleotide sharing. The table was pulled from immuneACCESS by TCRdb, which kept in-frame rearrangements only. Such tables lose some clones; where checked, under half of the loss comes from unresolved V genes, and the rest has no known cause. V and J calls plus clone size are reproduced from that table; the DNA served to infer D and trimming. This sample's clone table shows about 210,000 clones. Roughly 0.89% of the sample is taken by the ten largest.

The specimen sequenced was PBMCs. The V and J segments used are TRBV2 and TRBJ2-4; 7 central nucleotides agree with TRBD2. This TCR was sampled from a woman in her twenties or thirties in good health and CMV-seropositive. DNA sequence: TGTGCCAGCCACAATGCGGGGAGGGGAAACATTCAGTACTTC. Translated, this is CASHNAGRGNIQYF.